The source of this TCR beta chain is a study of T-cell memory formation after mild COVID-19. Notes on the study in general: Among clones peaking at day 37 in the second wave, SARS-CoV-2 specificity remained unconfirmed.

Each CDR3 protein is one row after TCRdb ran MiXCR on the 5' RACE reads. The top ten clones hold 13% of a sample with about 410,000 distinct CDR3 sequences, 20% to 30% of them seen once. Notes on this clonotype: Its target is unknown.

V shed 2 bases and J shed 2 bases, with 7 bases lying between them. The CDR3 totals 15 residues. Germline values: CDR1 MNHEY, CDR2 SVGAGI. The source material was PBMCs or a T cell subset sorted from them (not recorded which). The chain employs TRBV6-5 and TRBJ2-6; no clear D. The clonotype was recovered from an adult woman who had mild COVID-19 (a few samples of this study predate the infection). Cell type and time point are not known. In DNA, the CDR3 is TGTGCCAGCAGTTACGTGGGTACTGGGGCCAACGTCCTGACTTTC. It translates to CASSYVGTGANVLTF.